At least ten counts were recorded for the clone carrying this T cell receptor (beta chain). Germline V CDR1 and CDR2: SGHTA, FQGTGA. The CDR3 runs 15 residues. Trimming at V came to 3 bases and at J to 5 bases, leaving 4 bases not matched to a gene. The entry originates in a study of T-cell reconstitution after alpha-beta-depleted transplantation in children. Unique molecular identifiers were incorporated during preparation of the TCRbeta library. TCRdb used MiXCR to reprocess the PCR reads, holding one entry per CDR3 protein. The table has roughly 590,000 distinct CDR3 sequences, roughly 15% seen once.

This clonotype was sampled from a human donor who donated a stem cell graft to a child with acute myeloid leukemia. Sequences were derived from PBMCs from the stem cell graft donor, sampled from the stem cell graft. The chain carries TRBV7-3 and TRBJ2-1; 10 bases fit TRBD2. The CDR3 spells CASSLLAGGNNEQFF. As DNA, the CDR3 is TGTGCCAGCAGCTTGTTAGCGGGGGGAAACAATGAGCAGTTCTTC. The whole variable domain, filled in from reference TRBV7-3 and TRBJ2-1, reads GAGVSQTPSNKVTEKGKYVELRCDPISGHTALYWYRQSLGQGPEFLIYFQGTGAADDSGLPNDRFFAVRPEGSVSTLKIQRTERGDSAVYLCASSLLAGGNNEQFFGPGTRLTVL.